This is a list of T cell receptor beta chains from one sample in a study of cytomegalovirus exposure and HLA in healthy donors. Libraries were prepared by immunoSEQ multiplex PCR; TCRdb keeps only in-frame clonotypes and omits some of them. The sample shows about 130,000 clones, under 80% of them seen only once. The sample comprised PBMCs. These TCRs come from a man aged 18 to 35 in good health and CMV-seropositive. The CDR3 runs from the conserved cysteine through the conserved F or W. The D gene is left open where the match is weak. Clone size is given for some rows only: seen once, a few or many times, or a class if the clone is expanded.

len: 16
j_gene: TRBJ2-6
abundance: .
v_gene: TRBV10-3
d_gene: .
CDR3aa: CAISEHSNSGANVLTF
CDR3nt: TGTGCCATCAGTGAGCACAGCAACTCTGGGGCCAACGTCCTGACTTTC

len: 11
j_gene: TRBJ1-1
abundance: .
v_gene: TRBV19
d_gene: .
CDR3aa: CASIRGQEAFF
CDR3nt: TGTGCCAGTATTCGCGGACAAGAAGCTTTCTTT

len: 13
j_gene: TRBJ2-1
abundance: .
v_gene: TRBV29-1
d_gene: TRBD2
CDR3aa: CSAVSGGYNEQFF
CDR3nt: TGCAGCGCCGTCTCGGGGGGATACAATGAGCAGTTCTTC

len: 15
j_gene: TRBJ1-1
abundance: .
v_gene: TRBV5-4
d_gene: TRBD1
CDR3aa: CASSLTSTGVTEAFF
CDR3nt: TGTGCCAGCAGCTTGACGTCGACAGGGGTTACTGAAGCTTTCTTT

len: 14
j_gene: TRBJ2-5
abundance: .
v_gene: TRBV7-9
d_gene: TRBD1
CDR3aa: CASSKQGTRETQYF
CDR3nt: TGTGCCAGCAGCAAACAGGGGACCAGGGAGACCCAGTACTTC

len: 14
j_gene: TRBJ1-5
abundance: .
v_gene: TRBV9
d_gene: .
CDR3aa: CASSVGREDQPQHF
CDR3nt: TGTGCCAGCAGCGTGGGCAGGGAAGATCAGCCCCAGCATTTT

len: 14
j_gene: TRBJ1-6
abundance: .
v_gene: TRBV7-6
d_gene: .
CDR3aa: CASSAAQWYSPLHF
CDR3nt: TGTGCCAGCAGCGCAGCACAGTGGTATTCACCCCTCCACTTT

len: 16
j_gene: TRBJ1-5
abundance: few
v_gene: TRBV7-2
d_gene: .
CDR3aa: CASSLTSSPSNQPQHF
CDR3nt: TGTGCCAGCAGCTTAACCAGTTCTCCTAGCAATCAGCCCCAGCATTTT

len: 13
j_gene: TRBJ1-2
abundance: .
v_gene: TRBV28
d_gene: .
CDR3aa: CASSFGHLYGYTF
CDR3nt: TGTGCCAGCAGTTTCGGTCATCTCTATGGCTACACCTTC

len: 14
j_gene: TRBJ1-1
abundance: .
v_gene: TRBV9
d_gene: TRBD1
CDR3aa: CASSFAQGPTEAFF
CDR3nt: TGTGCCAGCAGCTTCGCACAGGGGCCCACTGAAGCTTTCTTT

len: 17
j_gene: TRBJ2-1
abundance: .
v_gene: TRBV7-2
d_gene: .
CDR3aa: CASSLKFYDEAYNEQFF
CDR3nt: TGTGCCAGCAGCTTAAAGTTTTATGATGAGGCATACAATGAGCAGTTCTTC

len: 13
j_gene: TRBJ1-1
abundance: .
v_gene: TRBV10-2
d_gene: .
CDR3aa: CASRPPGLTEAFF
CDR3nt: TGCGCCAGCAGGCCCCCGGGATTGACTGAAGCTTTCTTT

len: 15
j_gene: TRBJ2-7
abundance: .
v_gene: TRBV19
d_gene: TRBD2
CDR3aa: CASSIRGRGSYEQYF
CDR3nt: TGTGCCAGTAGTATTCGAGGGAGGGGATCCTACGAGCAGTACTTC

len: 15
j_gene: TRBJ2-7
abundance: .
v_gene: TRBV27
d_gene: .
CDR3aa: CASSLNGESSYEQYF
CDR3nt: TGTGCCAGCAGTTTAAATGGGGAGAGCTCCTACGAGCAGTACTTC

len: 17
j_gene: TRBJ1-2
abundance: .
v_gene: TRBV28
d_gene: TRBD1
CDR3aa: CASRSTGQGLPFYGYTF
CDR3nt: TGTGCCAGCAGATCCACGGGACAGGGCCTACCATTCTATGGCTACACCTTC

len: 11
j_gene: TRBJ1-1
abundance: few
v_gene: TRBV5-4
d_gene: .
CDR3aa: CASSSGREAFF
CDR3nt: TGTGCCAGCAGCTCTGGGCGTGAAGCTTTCTTT

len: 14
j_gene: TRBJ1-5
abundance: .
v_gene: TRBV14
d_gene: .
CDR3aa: CASSPGAVLQPQHF
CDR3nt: TGTGCCAGCAGCCCTGGGGCAGTATTACAGCCCCAGCATTTT

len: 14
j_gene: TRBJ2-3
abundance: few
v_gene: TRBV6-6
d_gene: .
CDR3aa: CASKLRGNTDTQYF
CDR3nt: TGTGCCAGTAAGCTGAGGGGGAACACAGATACGCAGTATTTT

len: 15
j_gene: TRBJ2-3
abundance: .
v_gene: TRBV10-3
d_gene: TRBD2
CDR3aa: CAISSSSGGADTQYF
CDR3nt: TGTGCCATCAGCTCCTCTAGCGGGGGGGCAGATACGCAGTATTTT

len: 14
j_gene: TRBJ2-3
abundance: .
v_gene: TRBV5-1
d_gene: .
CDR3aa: CASSLASGTDTQYF
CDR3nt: TGCGCCAGCAGCTTGGCCTCAGGCACAGATACGCAGTATTTT

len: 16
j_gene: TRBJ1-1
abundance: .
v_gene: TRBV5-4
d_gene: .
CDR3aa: CASSSRSRGSWTEAFF
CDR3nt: TGTGCCAGCAGCTCCAGATCACGGGGATCGTGGACTGAAGCTTTCTTT

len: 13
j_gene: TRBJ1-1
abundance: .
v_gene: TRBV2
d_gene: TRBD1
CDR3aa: CASSLDRATEAFF
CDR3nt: TGTGCCAGCAGTTTGGACAGGGCCACTGAAGCTTTCTTT

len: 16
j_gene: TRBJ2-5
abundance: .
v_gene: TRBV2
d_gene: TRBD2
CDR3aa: CASSVLGGGTQETQYF
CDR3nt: TGTGCCAGCAGTGTGCTGGGCGGGGGTACTCAAGAGACCCAGTACTTC

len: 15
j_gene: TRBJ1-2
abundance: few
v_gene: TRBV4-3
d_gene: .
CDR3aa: CASSQVRPGEGGYTF
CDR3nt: TGCGCCAGCAGCCAAGTCCGACCGGGCGAGGGAGGCTACACCTTC

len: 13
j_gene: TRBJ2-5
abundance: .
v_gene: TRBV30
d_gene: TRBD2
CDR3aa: CAWSGIAGETQYF
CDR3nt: TGTGCCTGGAGTGGAATAGCGGGAGAGACCCAGTACTTC

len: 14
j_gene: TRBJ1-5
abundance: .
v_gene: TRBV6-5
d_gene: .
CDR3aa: CASSYRQGNQPQHF
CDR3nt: TGTGCCAGCAGTTATCGTCAGGGAAATCAGCCCCAGCATTTT

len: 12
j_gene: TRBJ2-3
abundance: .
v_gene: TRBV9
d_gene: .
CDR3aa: CASSVAGDTQYF
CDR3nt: TGTGCCAGCAGCGTAGCGGGGGATACGCAGTATTTT

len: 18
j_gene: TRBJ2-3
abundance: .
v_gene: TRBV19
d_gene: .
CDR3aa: CASSVGREHRTSTDTQYF
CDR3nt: TGTGCCAGTAGTGTCGGCAGGGAACACCGAACTAGCACAGATACGCAGTATTTT

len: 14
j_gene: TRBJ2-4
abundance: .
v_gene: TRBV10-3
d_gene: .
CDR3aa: CAISEAGRGNIQYF
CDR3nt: TGTGCCATCAGTGAAGCAGGTCGGGGAAACATTCAGTACTTC

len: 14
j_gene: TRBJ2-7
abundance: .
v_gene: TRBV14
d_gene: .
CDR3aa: CASSSSRGAYEQYF
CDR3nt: TGTGCCAGCAGTTCAAGCAGGGGGGCCTACGAGCAGTACTTC

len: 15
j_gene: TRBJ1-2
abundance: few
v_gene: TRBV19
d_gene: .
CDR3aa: CASSILSQTGIGYTF
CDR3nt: TGTGCCAGTAGTATTCTTTCCCAGACAGGAATAGGCTACACCTTC

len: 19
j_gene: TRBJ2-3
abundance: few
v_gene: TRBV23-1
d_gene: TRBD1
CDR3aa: CASPHSGTGGETSTDTQYF
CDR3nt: TGCGCCAGCCCACACTCCGGGACAGGGGGCGAGACTAGCACAGATACGCAGTATTTT

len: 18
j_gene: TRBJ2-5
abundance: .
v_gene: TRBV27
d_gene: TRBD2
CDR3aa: CASSSRGIAGDGKETQYF
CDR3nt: TGTGCCAGCAGTTCACGTGGAATAGCGGGAGATGGTAAAGAGACCCAGTACTTC

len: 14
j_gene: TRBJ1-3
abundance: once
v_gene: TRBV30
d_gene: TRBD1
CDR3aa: CAWTVAGGGHTIYF
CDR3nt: TGTGCCTGGACCGTGGCAGGGGGAGGCCACACCATATATTTT

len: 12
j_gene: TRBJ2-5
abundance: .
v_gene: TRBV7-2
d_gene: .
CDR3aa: CASSSSRETQYF
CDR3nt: TGTGCCAGCAGCTCCTCGCGGGAGACCCAGTACTTC

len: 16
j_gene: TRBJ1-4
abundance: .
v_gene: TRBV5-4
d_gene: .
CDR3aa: CASSLNDGRLGEKLFF
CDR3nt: TGTGCCAGCAGCTTGAACGATGGGAGACTAGGGGAAAAACTGTTTTTT

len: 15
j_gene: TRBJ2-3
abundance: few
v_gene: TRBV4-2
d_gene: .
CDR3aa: CASSQVGGRTDTQYF
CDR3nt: TGTGCCAGCAGCCAGGTTGGAGGGCGTACAGATACGCAGTATTTT

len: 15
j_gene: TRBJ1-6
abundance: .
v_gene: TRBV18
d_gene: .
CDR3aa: CASSPAGGRNSPLHF
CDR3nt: TGTGCCAGCTCACCTGCAGGTGGCCGAAATTCACCCCTCCACTTT

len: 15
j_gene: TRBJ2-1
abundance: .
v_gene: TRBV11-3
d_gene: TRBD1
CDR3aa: CASSRRQGPYNEQFF
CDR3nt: TGTGCCAGCAGCCGACGACAGGGGCCCTACAATGAGCAGTTCTTC

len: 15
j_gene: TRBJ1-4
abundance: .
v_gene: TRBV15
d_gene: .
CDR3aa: CATSGQLATNEKLFF
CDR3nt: TGTGCCACCAGCGGACAGCTTGCAACTAATGAAAAACTGTTTTTT

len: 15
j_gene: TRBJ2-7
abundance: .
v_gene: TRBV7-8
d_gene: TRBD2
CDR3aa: CASSWTSGVSYEQYF
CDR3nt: TGTGCCAGCAGCTGGACTAGCGGGGTTTCCTACGAGCAGTACTTC

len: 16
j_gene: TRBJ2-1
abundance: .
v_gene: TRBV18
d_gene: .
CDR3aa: CASSPQGTPNYNEQFF
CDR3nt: TGTGCCAGCTCACCTCAGGGGACGCCGAACTACAATGAGCAGTTCTTC

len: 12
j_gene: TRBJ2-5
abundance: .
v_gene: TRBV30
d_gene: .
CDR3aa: CAWSKWRETQYF
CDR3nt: TGTGCCTGGAGTAAATGGAGGGAGACCCAGTACTTC

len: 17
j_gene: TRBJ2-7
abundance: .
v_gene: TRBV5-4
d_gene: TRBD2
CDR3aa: CASSLLSRLAAIYEQYF
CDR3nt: TGTGCCAGCAGCTTGTTATCTCGTCTAGCGGCGATATACGAGCAGTACTTC

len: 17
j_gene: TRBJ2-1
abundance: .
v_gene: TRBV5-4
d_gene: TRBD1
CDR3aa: CASSSTSGQGLYNEQFF
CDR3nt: TGTGCCAGCAGCTCCACGAGTGGACAGGGCCTCTACAATGAGCAGTTCTTC